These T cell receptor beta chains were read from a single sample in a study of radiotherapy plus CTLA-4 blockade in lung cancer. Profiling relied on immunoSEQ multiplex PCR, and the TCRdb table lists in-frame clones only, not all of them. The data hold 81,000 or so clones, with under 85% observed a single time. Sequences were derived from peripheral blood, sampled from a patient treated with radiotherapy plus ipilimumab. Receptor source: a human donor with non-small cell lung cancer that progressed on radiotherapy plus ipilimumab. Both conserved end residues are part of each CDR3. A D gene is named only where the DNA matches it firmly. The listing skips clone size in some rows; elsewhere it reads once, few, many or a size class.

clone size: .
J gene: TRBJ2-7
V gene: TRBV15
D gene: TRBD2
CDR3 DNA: TGTGCCACCAGCAGAGGTGTATTGGCTAGCGGGACCGACGAGCAGTACTTC
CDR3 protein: CATSRGVLASGTDEQYF

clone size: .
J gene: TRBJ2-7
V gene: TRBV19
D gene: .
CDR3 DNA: TGTGCCAGTAGTGTCCCACAGGTTTCCGAGCAGTACTTC
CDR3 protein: CASSVPQVSEQYF

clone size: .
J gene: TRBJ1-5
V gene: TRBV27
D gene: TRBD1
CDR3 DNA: TGTGCCAGCAGTGACAGGGGGACCCAGCCCCAGCATTTT
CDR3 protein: CASSDRGTQPQHF

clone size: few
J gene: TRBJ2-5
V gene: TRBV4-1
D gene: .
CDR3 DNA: TGCGCCAGCAGCCAAGGGGACGTACAAGAGACCCAGTACTTC
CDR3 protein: CASSQGDVQETQYF

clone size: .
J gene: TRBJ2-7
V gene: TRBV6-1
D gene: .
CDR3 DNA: TGTGCCAGCAGTGCTACAGGGGAGGGGCAGTACTTC
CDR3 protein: CASSATGEGQYF

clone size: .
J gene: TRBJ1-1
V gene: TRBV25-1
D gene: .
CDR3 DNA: TGTGCCAGCAGGTTAGGTAACACTGAAGCTTTCTTT
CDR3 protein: CASRLGNTEAFF

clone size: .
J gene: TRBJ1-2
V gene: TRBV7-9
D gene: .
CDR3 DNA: TGTGCCAGCAGCTTAGAACCAGGGTCGGTGAGGGATGGCTACACCTTC
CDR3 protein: CASSLEPGSVRDGYTF

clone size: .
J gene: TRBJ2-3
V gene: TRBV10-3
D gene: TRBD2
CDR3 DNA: TGTGCCATCAGTGAGACCGGACTAGCGGCAGATACGCAGTATTTT
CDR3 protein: CAISETGLAADTQYF

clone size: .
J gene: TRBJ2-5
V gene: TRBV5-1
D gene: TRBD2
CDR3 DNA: TGCGCCAGCAGCTTGGCCGGCGGGGGGGCCGGTGAGACCCAGTACTTC
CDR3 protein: CASSLAGGGAGETQYF

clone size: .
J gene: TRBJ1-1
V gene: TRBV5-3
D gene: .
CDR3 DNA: TGTGCCAGAAGCTACCTACGTGGGCGGATGAACACTGAAGCTTTCTTT
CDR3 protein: CARSYLRGRMNTEAFF

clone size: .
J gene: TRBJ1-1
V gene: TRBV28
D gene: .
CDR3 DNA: TGTGCCAGCAGGTTACAACTCGGTCCCTCTGAAGCTTTCTTT
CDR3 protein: CASRLQLGPSEAFF

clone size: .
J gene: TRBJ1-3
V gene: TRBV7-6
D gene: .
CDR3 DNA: TGTGCCAGCAGCTTATCGGGAAACACCATATATTTT
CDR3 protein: CASSLSGNTIYF

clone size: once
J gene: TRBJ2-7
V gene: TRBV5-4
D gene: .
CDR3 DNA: TGTGCCAGCAGCGTCCGGGCAGGAGAAGGCGAGCAGTACTTC
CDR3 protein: CASSVRAGEGEQYF

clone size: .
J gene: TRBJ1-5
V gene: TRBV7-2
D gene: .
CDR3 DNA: TGTGCCAGCAGCTTTATCTCACAGGGAGGACAGCCCCAGCATTTT
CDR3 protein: CASSFISQGGQPQHF

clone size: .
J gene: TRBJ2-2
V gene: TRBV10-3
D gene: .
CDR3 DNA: TGTGCCAACAAGGGGATTGAGGGGACCGGGGAGCTGTTTTTT
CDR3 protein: CANKGIEGTGELFF

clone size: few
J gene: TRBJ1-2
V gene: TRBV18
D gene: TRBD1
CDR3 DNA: TGTGCCAGCTCCCCCCTCCCCGGGACAGGGGGCTGGTATGGCTACACCTTC
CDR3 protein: CASSPLPGTGGWYGYTF

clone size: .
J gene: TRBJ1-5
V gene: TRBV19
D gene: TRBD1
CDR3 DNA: TGTGCCAGTAACAGGGGGGATGTCAATCAGCCCCAGCATTTT
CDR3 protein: CASNRGDVNQPQHF

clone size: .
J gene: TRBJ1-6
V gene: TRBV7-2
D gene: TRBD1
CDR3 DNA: TGTGCCAGCAGCTTAGCACCGGGACAGGGCGTTTATAATTCACCCCTCCACTTT
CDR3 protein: CASSLAPGQGVYNSPLHF

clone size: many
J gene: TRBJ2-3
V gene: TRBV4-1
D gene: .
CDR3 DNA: TGCGCCAGCAGCCAAGATCAGGGGCCCTCCACAGATACGCAGTATTTT
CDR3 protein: CASSQDQGPSTDTQYF

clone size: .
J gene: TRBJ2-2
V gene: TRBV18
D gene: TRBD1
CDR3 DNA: TGTGCCAGCTCACATTCCGGGACAGGGGGAAACACCGGGGAGCTGTTTTTT
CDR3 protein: CASSHSGTGGNTGELFF

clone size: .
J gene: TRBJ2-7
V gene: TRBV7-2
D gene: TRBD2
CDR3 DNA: TGTGCCAGCAGCTTAAGGGCCTATATAGCGGGAGGCCCTGACTACGAGCAGTACTTC
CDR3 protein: CASSLRAYIAGGPDYEQYF

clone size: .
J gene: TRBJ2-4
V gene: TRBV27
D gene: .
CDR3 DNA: TGTGCCAGCAGTATGAAGTACATTGTAGCCAAAAACATTCAGTACTTC
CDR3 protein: CASSMKYIVAKNIQYF

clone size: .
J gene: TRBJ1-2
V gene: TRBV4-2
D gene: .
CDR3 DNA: TGTGCCAGCAGCCCGACGCGGGGGGATGGCTACACCTTC
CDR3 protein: CASSPTRGDGYTF

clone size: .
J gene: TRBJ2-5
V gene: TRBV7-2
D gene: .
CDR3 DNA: TGTGCCAGCAGCTTGTCCTGGGGGCGTGAGACCCAGTACTTC
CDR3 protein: CASSLSWGRETQYF

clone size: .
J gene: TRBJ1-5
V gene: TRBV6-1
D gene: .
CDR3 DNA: TGTGCCAGCAGCCTACCCCTTCAGCCCCAGCATTTT
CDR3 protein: CASSLPLQPQHF

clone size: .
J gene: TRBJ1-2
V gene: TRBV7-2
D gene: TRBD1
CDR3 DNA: TGTGCCAGCAGCGGAGGGGGAGGGGGCGACTATGGCTACACCTTC
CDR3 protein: CASSGGGGGDYGYTF

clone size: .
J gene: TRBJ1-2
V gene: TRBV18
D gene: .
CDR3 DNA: TGTGCCAGTACGGATCCACAGGGAGGTGTGAATGGCTACACCTTC
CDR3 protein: CASTDPQGGVNGYTF

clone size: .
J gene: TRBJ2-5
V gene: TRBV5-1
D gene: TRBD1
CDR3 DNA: TGCGCCAGCAGCTTGGACGGGACAGGTCCACAAGAGACCCAGTACTTC
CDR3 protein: CASSLDGTGPQETQYF

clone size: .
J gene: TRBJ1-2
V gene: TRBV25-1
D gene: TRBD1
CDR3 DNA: TGTGCCAGCAGTGAACCGGACAGGATAGCTGGGGGCTACACCTTC
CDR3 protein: CASSEPDRIAGGYTF

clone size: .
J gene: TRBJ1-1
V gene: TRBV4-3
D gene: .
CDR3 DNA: TGCGCCAGCAGCACCCTGGGGGGGAACACTGAAGCTTTCTTT
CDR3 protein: CASSTLGGNTEAFF

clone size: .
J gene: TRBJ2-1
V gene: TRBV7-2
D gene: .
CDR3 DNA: TGTGCCAGCAGCTTAGCGGCAGGGGGGCTCTACAATGAGCAGTTCTTC
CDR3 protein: CASSLAAGGLYNEQFF

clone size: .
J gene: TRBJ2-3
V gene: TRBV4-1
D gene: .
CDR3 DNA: TGCGCCAGCAGCCAAGGTTGGAGCACAGATACGCAGTATTTT
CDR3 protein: CASSQGWSTDTQYF

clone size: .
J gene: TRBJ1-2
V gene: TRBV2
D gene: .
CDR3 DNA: TGTGCCAGCCTCCCCACGGGGTATAGTAAGGACTACACCTTC
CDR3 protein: CASLPTGYSKDYTF